The rows below give T cell receptor beta chains drawn from one sample of a study of OX40 agonist ivuxolimab in advanced cancers. The table came from immunoSEQ multiplex PCR; TCRdb's copy has only in-frame clones and leaves some out. The sample lists about 78,000 clones, approximately 88% occurring once. This material consisted of CD4+ or CD8+ T cells sorted from blood, taken in a trial of the OX40 agonist ivuxolimab. These receptors were collected from an adult with an advanced solid tumor such as melanoma, head and neck, liver or kidney cancer. Both conserved end residues are part of each CDR3. D genes are given only for firm matches. The listing skips clone size in some rows; elsewhere it reads once, few, many or a size class.

j_call	clone_size	v_call	d_call	cdr3_nt	cdr3_aa
TRBJ1-3	-	TRBV28	-	TGTGCCAGCAGTTTGGCAGAATTCTCTGGAAACACCATATATTTT	CASSLAEFSGNTIYF
TRBJ1-2	-	TRBV9	TRBD1	TGTGCCAGCAGCCCTAGATGGACAGGGGGGCCCGGGAGTAACTATGGCTACACCTTC	CASSPRWTGGPGSNYGYTF
TRBJ2-3	once	TRBV5-6	-	TGTGCCAGCAGCTTGGAGTTAGCGGCGACAGATACGCAGTATTTT	CASSLELAATDTQYF
TRBJ2-7	-	TRBV29-1	-	TGCAGCGCCAAGACAGGCTCCTACGAGCAGTACTTC	CSAKTGSYEQYF
TRBJ2-5	-	TRBV5-4	TRBD2	TGTGCCAGCAGTTCGACGTGGGGACTACAAGAGACCCAGTACTTC	CASSSTWGLQETQYF
TRBJ2-2	-	TRBV5-1	-	TGCGCCAGCAGACGGGACCCGGCGAACACCGGGGAGCTGTTTTTT	CASRRDPANTGELFF
TRBJ2-3	-	TRBV18	-	TGTGCCAGCTTTGGCACTGGGACGGATACGCAGTATTTT	CASFGTGTDTQYF
TRBJ2-3	-	TRBV23-1	TRBD1	TGCGCCAGCAGTCTCAGAGTGGGACAGCAGTTCACAGATACGCAGTATTTT	CASSLRVGQQFTDTQYF
TRBJ1-2	few	TRBV4-1	-	TGCGCCAGCAGCCAAATGGGCCTAAAAGGGCGAGCGAGCTATGGCTACACCTTC	CASSQMGLKGRASYGYTF
TRBJ1-6	-	TRBV4-3	TRBD1	TGCGCCAGCAGCCAAGGTGGTGCAGGGGGATCACCCCTCCACTTT	CASSQGGAGGSPLHF
TRBJ2-7	-	TRBV5-5	-	TGTGCCAGCAGCCAAGTTCTTCTAGGGTACGAGCAGTACTTC	CASSQVLLGYEQYF
TRBJ2-7	once	TRBV7-2	-	TGTGCCAGCAGCCCCGCAACAGGGTACGAGCAGTACTTC	CASSPATGYEQYF
TRBJ1-2	few	TRBV4-1	-	TGCGCCAGCAGCCATAACGAGGGGCAGGCCTATGGCTACACCTTC	CASSHNEGQAYGYTF
TRBJ2-5	-	TRBV29-1	-	TGCAGCGTTGGGACAGATAAAGAGACCCAGTACTTC	CSVGTDKETQYF
TRBJ2-1	-	TRBV30	-	TGTGCCTGGAGTCCCCGGGAGCGGGATGAGCAGTTCTTC	CAWSPRERDEQFF
TRBJ2-5	-	TRBV7-2	TRBD2	TGTGCCAGCAGGAAAAGCGGGGGGAGACTGCGAGAGACCCAGTACTTC	CASRKSGGRLRETQYF
TRBJ1-5	once	TRBV16	-	TGTGCCAGCAGCCAAGTGATCAGCAATCAGCCCCAGCATTTT	CASSQVISNQPQHF
TRBJ2-2	-	TRBV7-3	TRBD2	TGTGCCAGCAGACTAGCGGGGGGCCCAACCGGGGAGCTGTTTTTT	CASRLAGGPTGELFF
TRBJ2-4	-	TRBV27	TRBD1	TGTGCCAGCAGTTACAGGGGGCTTAGCAAAAACATTCAGTACTTC	CASSYRGLSKNIQYF
TRBJ2-1	-	TRBV21-1	-	TGTGCCAGCAGCACACAGGGGAGGCCCTACAATGAGCAGTTCTTC	CASSTQGRPYNEQFF
TRBJ2-3	-	TRBV9	-	TGTGCCAGCAGCGTAAATTCGGGGACTCCAGATACGCAGTATTTT	CASSVNSGTPDTQYF
TRBJ2-4	-	TRBV7-9	-	TGTGCCAGCAGCTTACAGGGGTCCAAAAACATTCAGTACTTC	CASSLQGSKNIQYF
TRBJ2-3	-	TRBV5-1	TRBD2	TGCGCCAGCAGTCCTAGGACTAGCGGGAGGTGGGGCACAGATACGCAGTATTTT	CASSPRTSGRWGTDTQYF
TRBJ2-3	-	TRBV15	TRBD1	TGTGCCACCAGCAGTCCGACAGGGGGCCGTCCAGATACGCAGTATTTT	CATSSPTGGRPDTQYF
TRBJ2-5	-	TRBV28	-	TGTGCCAGCAGTTTGGTGGGGGGGCAGGAGACCCAGTACTTC	CASSLVGGQETQYF
TRBJ1-1	few	TRBV2	TRBD1	TGTGCCAGCAGTGGACAGGGGAACACTGAAGCTTTCTTT	CASSGQGNTEAFF
TRBJ1-1	few	TRBV7-2	-	TGTGCCAGCAGCTTAGAGGCGGGATTCACTGAAGCTTTCTTT	CASSLEAGFTEAFF